The clone carrying this T cell receptor (beta chain) showed up just once. This sample is part of a study of CD8 T cells in Susac syndrome. Reverse transcription of about 0.45 to 1 ug RNA was carried out with random hexamers. In TCRdb, the immunoSEQ multiplex PCR reads were re-called with MiXCR into one record per CDR3 protein. The sample lists 150,000 to 200,000 distinct CDR3 sequences; about 94% were seen once. J was trimmed by 5 bases and V by 6 bases; bases with no gene match: 4. The CDR3 sequence is 14 residues long. Sequencing was done on a sample of CD4+ T cells from PBMCs. The rearrangement joins TRBV12-3 or TRBV12-4 to TRBJ1-6, with TRBD1 matching over 7 bases. This sequence was found in a human donor in good health. The CDR3: CASSQTGNNSPLHF. DNA for the CDR3: TGTGCCAGCAGCCAGACAGGGAATAATTCACCCCTCCACTTT.